A single sample gave rise to the 26 T cell receptor beta chains below, sequenced in a study of CD8+CD57+ T cells in acquired aplastic anemia. The patients chosen for sequencing had shown expansion of CD8+CD57+ cells (detected by flow cytometry). Researchers used genomic DNA as the template to profile TCR beta VDJ and CDR3. MiXCR, run by TCRdb on the reads, gives a single entry per CDR3 protein. The profile shows approximately 260,000 distinct CDR3 sequences, approximately 79% of them singletons. The source material was sorted CD4+, CD8+, or CD8+CD57+ T cells (not recorded which) from PBMCs. These receptors all stem from a human donor with aplastic anemia.

The CDR3 spells CASSFPADAAALSYEQYV. CDR3 DNA sequence: TGTGCCAGCAGCTTTCCAGCAGACGCCGCCGCCCTTTCCTACGAGCAGTACGTC. The chain carries TRBV7-2 and TRBJ2-7; no clear D gene. V was trimmed by 3 bases and J by 1 base, leaving 22 bases between them. This CDR3 spans 18 amino acids. From germline, CDR1 is SGHTA and CDR2 FQGNSA.

This clonotype was counted a few times. The chain couples TRBV29-1 to TRBJ1-1, with D tentatively TRBD1 (6 bases). Germline CDR1 is SQVTM and CDR2 is ANQGSEA. Trimming pared 6 bases from V and 1 base from J, leaving 9 bases between. The CDR3 covers 12 residues. CDR3 sequence: CSVTQGNTEAFF. Here the CDR3 DNA reads TGCAGCGTAACACAGGGGAACACTGAAGCTTTCTTT. The full variable domain, its missing parts supplied by reference TRBV29-1 and TRBJ1-1, is SAVISQKPSRDICQRGTSLTIQCQVDSQVTMMFWYRQQPGQSLTLIATANQGSEATYESGFVIDKFPISRPNLTFSTLTVSNMSPEDSSIYLCSVTQGNTEAFFGQGTRLTVV.

On this clonotype itself: The germline gene is not matched at one end of the junction; a read error may be the cause. This chain uses TRBV7-9 with TRBJ1-5; D is uncertain. Germline lookup yields CDR1 SEHNR and CDR2 FQNEAQ (reference sequence). CDR3 length: 14 residues. The CDR3 DNA reads TGTGCCAGCAGTGTGCAGTATAGCAATCGGCCCGAGCATTTT. It yields the protein CASSVQYSNRPEHF.

The chain couples TRBV11-3 to TRBJ2-3; D is ambiguous. CDR1 is SGHNT and CDR2 is YENEEA in the germline V gene. The length of the CDR3 is 13 residues. The ends were cut back, 5 bases at V and 5 bases at J, with 11 bases in the middle. The CDR3 reads CASSHHLGDTQYF. In DNA form, the CDR3 reads TGTGCCAGCAGCCACCACTTGGGAGATACGCAGTATTTT. Full variable domain (rest looked up from reference TRBV11-3 and TRBJ2-3): EAGVVQSPRYKIIEKKQPVAFWCNPISGHNTLYWYLQNLGQGPELLIRYENEEAVDDSQLPKDRFSAERLKGVDSTLKIQPAELGDSAVYLCASSHHLGDTQYFGPGTRLTVL.

In nucleotides, the CDR3 is TGTGCCAGCAGCTCTGAAGATACGGGCAGCAATAAACCCTTCTTT. It yields the protein CASSSEDTGSNKPFF. The genes are TRBV7-3 and TRBJ1-1; D ambiguous. Deletions cut 4 bases from V and 14 bases from J, with 26 bases between. The germline CDR1 and CDR2 sequences are SGHTA and FQGTGA. The CDR3 is made up of 15 amino acids.

The CDR3 DNA follows: TGTGCCAGCAGCTCTAGCGCAAGGGAAGCAGATACGCAGTATTTT. Residues: CASSSSAREADTQYF. The chain is built from TRBV7-2 and TRBJ2-3; D may be TRBD2 (6 bases). V gave up 4 bases and J gave up 4 bases, with 15 bases separating them. CDR3 length: 15 residues. Germline V gene lookup returns CDR1 SGHTA and CDR2 FQGNSA.

The CDR3 DNA sequence: TGTGCCAGCAGAAGGTCGTCTAGCAATCTTCCCCAGCATTTT. Protein product: CASRRSSSNLPQHF. The J gene is TRBJ1-5, the V gene TRBV7-3; D uncertain. With 6 bases removed from V and 10 bases from J, the gap between germline ends came to 19 bases. Per germline, CDR1 SGHTA and CDR2 FQGTGA. This CDR3 contains 14 residues. Full variable domain (missing parts from reference TRBV7-3 and TRBJ1-5): GAGVSQTPSNKVTEKGKYVELRCDPISGHTALYWYRQSLGQGPEFLIYFQGTGAADDSGLPNDRFFAVRPEGSVSTLKIQRTERGDSAVYLCASRRSSSNLPQHFGDGTRLSIL.

The rearrangement links TRBV9 to TRBJ1-2; 9 nucleotides agree with TRBD1. Germline V gene lookup returns CDR1 SGDLS and CDR2 YYNGEE. V lost 4 bases and J lost 9; bases outside the gene matches: 16. The CDR3 is 16 residues long. This chain's CDR3 is CASSLGGQGTETRYTF. The DNA for the CDR3 is TGTGCCAGCAGCTTAGGGGGACAGGGCACAGAAACGCGCTACACCTTC.

Concerning this clonotype itself: It is unclear where the CDR3 begins or ends on the DNA, so no DNA is shown, and the CDR3 is as TCRdb lists it. The V gene is TRBV2, the J gene TRBJ2-7; the table's D call, TRBD1, has no DNA check behind it. The CDR3 totals 17 residues, both ends included. The germline gives CDR1 SNHLY, CDR2 FYNNEI. The chain's CDR3 is CASIDRNYPGYTFGSGV.

This clonotype was seen only once. The genes are TRBV12-3 or TRBV12-4 and TRBJ1-2; the match to TRBD1 covers 9 bases. V shed 5 bases and J 6 bases; nucleotides not matched to a gene: 10. CDR3 size: 15 residues. Here the CDR3 reads CASSPTTGGDNGYTF. The CDR3 coding sequence is TGTGCCAGCAGTCCCACTACAGGGGGCGATAATGGCTACACCTTC.

This chain connects TRBV5-1 to TRBJ2-3; 7 nucleotides line up with TRBD1. The junction had 10 bases not matched to a gene; V was cut back by 4 bases and J by 8 bases. Germline CDR1 reads SGHRS; CDR2 reads YFSETQ. This CDR3 has 14 amino acids. The DNA of the CDR3 is TGCGCCAGCAGCCAGTACGGGACAGCGAGTACGCAGTATTTT. This codes for CASSQYGTASTQYF.

The gene calls are TRBV9 and TRBJ2-3; D remains unclear. This CDR3 is built from 14 residues. Germline values: CDR1 SGDLS, CDR2 YYNGEE. Trimming removed 4 bases at V and 14 bases at J, with 23 bases between. In DNA form, the CDR3 reads TGTGCCAGCAGCTTAGTACCCGAGATCGGAAGAGCGTATTTT. Encoded protein: CASSLVPEIGRAYF. Full variable domain (outside the CDR3, taken from reference TRBV9 and TRBJ2-3): DSGVTQTPKHLITATGQRVTLRCSPRSGDLSVYWYQQSLDQGLQFLIQYYNGEERAKGNILERFSAQQFPDLHSELNLSSLELGDSALYFCASSLVPEIGRAYFGPGTRLTVL.

With respect to this clonotype: Because the CDR3 is missing its conserved closing phenylalanine or tryptophan, this is likely a read error. No DNA is shown, since the ends of the CDR3 on it are uncertain; the CDR3 is the one TCRdb lists. This chain connects TRBV7-9 to TRBJ2-3; TRBD2, the table's D call, was not compared with the DNA. The germline V gene has CDR1 SEHNR and CDR2 FQNEAQ (reference sequence). The CDR3 is 14 amino acids long, termini counted. CDR3 protein: CASSLAGSHGAQYL.

CDR3 coding DNA: TGTGCCAGCAGCCTACCGGGCAGAGCCTACAAAGAGCCCTTCTTC. This gives the protein CASSLPGRAYKEPFF. The J gene is TRBJ2-1, the V gene TRBV7-2; D is uncertain. Germline V gene sequence: CDR1 SGHTA, CDR2 FQGNSA. The CDR3 totals 15 residues. V was clipped by 5 bases and J by 16 bases, with 27 bases between them.

Details on this clonotype: It is likely a read error, because the conserved phenylalanine at the end of the CDR3 is missing. The DNA is left out, because the CDR3 cannot be placed on it with certainty; the CDR3 is given as TCRdb lists it. This chain uses TRBV19 with TRBJ2-1; TRBD2, as called in the table, went unchecked against the DNA. The CDR3 spans 15 amino acids, including both terminal residues. Germline CDR1 reads LNHDA; CDR2 reads SQIVND (reference sequence). The CDR3 protein is CASSRASGAYNEQCY.

In DNA, the CDR3 is TGCAGTGCTAGCGAATCAGGGGCCGGGGAGGGCTACACCTTC. It codes for CSASESGAGEGYTF. The rearrangement links TRBV20-1 to TRBJ1-2, with TRBD1 as a possible D gene (6 bases). V was shortened by 3 bases and J by 8 bases, with 19 bases between the two germline ends. The CDR3 loop spans 14 amino acids. Germline CDR1 DFQATT, CDR2 SNEGSKA (reference sequence).

This clonotype was detected only a few times. This sequence joins TRBV9 and TRBJ1-1; D may be TRBD1 (5 bases). In germline, CDR1 is SGDLS, CDR2 YYNGEE. The CDR3 is 15 amino acids. Between the trimmed V and J ends, which lost 4 bases and 12 bases, there was a span of 25 bases. The chain's CDR3 is CASSSGTSGIDTPFF. DNA of the CDR3: TGTGCCAGCAGCTCCGGGACTAGCGGAATAGATACGCCTTTCTTT.

This rearrangement joins TRBV11-3 to TRBJ2-5; D remains ambiguous. The germline V gene encodes CDR1 SGHNT and CDR2 YENEEA. The CDR3 is made up of 15 amino acids. V was cut by 5 bases and J by 4 bases, with 17 bases left in between. The CDR3 DNA follows: TGTGCCAGCAGCCCAGATCTGACCTGGGGAGAGACCCAGTACTTC. This codes for CASSPDLTWGETQYF.

Concerning this clonotype: This CDR3 is missing its conserved last phenylalanine or tryptophan, likely due to a read error. The limits of the CDR3 on the DNA are not certain, so only TCRdb's listed CDR3 is given. The CDR3 sequence is CASSFQRSGGGDL. The chain is built from TRBV7-9 and TRBJ2-1; TRBD2 is the table's D call and was not checked against the DNA. The CDR3 is made up of 13 amino acids, end residues included. Germline V CDR1 and CDR2: SEHNR, FQNEAQ (reference sequence).

A single count supports this clonotype. This rearrangement joins TRBV7-9 to TRBJ1-6, with D unclear. CDR3 length equals 16 residues. CDR1 and CDR2 (germline): SEHNR, FQNEAQ (reference sequence). V lost 11 bases and J lost 11, with 28 bases in between. The CDR3 sequence: CAYGVRAGPDNPPLHF. The CDR3 bases are TGTGCCTACGGTGTTAGGGCGGGCCCCGATAACCCACCCCTCCACTTT.

Details on this clonotype: In this CDR3 the conserved last residue, phenylalanine or tryptophan, is missing, so a read error is likely. This chain joins TRBV7-8 and TRBJ1-6; unclear D gene. Germline V CDR1 and CDR2: SGHVS, FQNEAQ. The CDR3 is 16 amino acids. Trimming cost V 0 bases and J 11 bases, with 17 bases left between them. In nucleotides, the CDR3 is TGTGCCAGCAGCTTAGCGGGAGGCGCCTATACGCCACCCCTCCACTCT. It translates to CASSLAGGAYTPPLHS.

Points on this clonotype: At one boundary the junction diverges from the germline segment, which might be a read error. The V call is TRBV7-6, the J call TRBJ2-3; no firm D call. The germline gives CDR1 SGHVS, CDR2 FNYEAQ. The CDR3 is made up of 14 amino acids. The CDR3 region is CASSLALQWNSPYF. In nucleotides, the CDR3 is TGTGCCAGCAGCTTAGCGTTACAGTGGAATTCACCCTACTTT.

The chain couples TRBV7-3 to TRBJ1-5; D call uncertain. V was pared by 5 bases and J by 13 bases, with 27 bases between. The CDR3 contains 16 residues. Germline CDR1 and CDR2: SGHTA and FQGTGA. CDR3 region: CASSICGGGIDTQQHF. CDR3 DNA: TGTGCCAGCAGCATCTGCGGAGGCGGGATAGATACGCAGCAGCATTTT.

The chain recombines TRBV7-9 with TRBJ2-1; the D call may be TRBD1 or TRBD2 (6 bases each). Per the germline V gene, CDR1 is SEHNR and CDR2 is FQNEAQ (reference sequence). Trimming removed 3 bases at V and 10 bases at J, with 22 bases between. The CDR3 is 16 residues long. The CDR3 spells CASSFQGSQGSGEQFF. The DNA of the CDR3 is TGTGCCAGCAGCTTTCAAGGCAGCCAGGGGAGCGGGGAGCAGTTCTTC. Full variable domain (outside the CDR3, taken from reference TRBV7-9 and TRBJ2-1): DTGVSQNPRHKITKRGQNVTFRCDPISEHNRLYWYRQTLGQGPEFLTYFQNEAQLEKSRLLSDRFSAERPKGSFSTLEIQRTEQGDSAMYLCASSFQGSQGSGEQFFGPGTRLTVL.

Remarks on this clonotype: Because the CDR3's place on the DNA is in doubt, the DNA is left out and the CDR3 is given as listed by TCRdb. The chain is built from TRBV7-9 and TRBJ2-3; the table's D call, TRBD2, was not checked against the DNA. The germline CDR1 and CDR2 sequences are SEHNR and FQNEAQ (reference sequence). The CDR3 has 14 amino acids, counting both end residues. CDR3 sequence reads: CASSSSDAQYFGPF.

V and J are TRBV7-8 and TRBJ2-3, with TRBD1 matching 8 bases. Looked up from germline, CDR1 is SGHVS and CDR2 is FQNEAQ. This CDR3 is built from 15 residues. V lost 1 base and J lost 15; bases outside the gene matches: 15. The CDR3 loop is CASSLDMTGDTEAYF. The CDR3 DNA sequence: TGTGCCAGCAGCTTAGATATGACAGGGGACACTGAAGCTTATTTT.